The text below deals with one T cell receptor (beta chain). What it recognizes is unknown. Germline CDR1 reads LGHNA; CDR2 reads YNFKEQ. CDR3 size: 19 residues. The source of the sample is a study of T cells expressing NK-cell markers. Regarding the study as a whole: These clonotypes, the leaders elsewhere, also led the CD3+CD56-NKG2C+ fraction in four donors.

UMI-tagged 5'RACE template switching yielded the TCR beta cDNA. TCRdb re-analyzed the 5' RACE reads; it lists each CDR3 protein once, without DNA. The specimen's table records approximately 550,000 distinct CDR3 sequences. Sequencing was carried out using blood T cells: a sorted CD56 or NKG2C T cell subset, CD4+ or CD8+ T cells, or bulk PBMC T cells (not recorded which). The receptor comes from a man aged 18 to 35 in good health. V is TRBV4-2 and J is TRBJ1-1. Here the CDR3 reads CASSQVLNREGGRNTEAFF.